Included here is one TCR beta chain sequence, with context. Its antigen is still unknown. Per-nucleotide qualities are absent, and no much larger clonotype sits a single base away. The data are from a study of regulatory T cells in long-lasting Graves disease (dated by TCRdb to 2020 to 2023). For the study in its entirety: Persistent Graves' disease was defined as antithyroid drug treatment for over 5 years with persistently positive TSH receptor autoantibodies. This study used TCR sequencing and RNA sequencing of peripheral blood to compare persistent Graves' disease patients against newly diagnosed Graves' disease patients. The study was conducted in China and was registered as a clinical trial. A total of approximately 35 samples underwent TCR sequencing: some 13 from persistent and around 20 from newly diagnosed Graves' disease patients. Persistent Graves' disease patients in the clinical cohort had taken antithyroid drugs for roughly ten years on average. Results the study describes overall, beyond this receptor: TRBV28, TRBJ1-2 and TRBJ2-5 were preferentially used in persistent disease, while TRBV20-1 and TRBJ2-1 were favored in newly diagnosed disease. The study examined only peripheral blood because the primary lesion, thyroid tissue, could not be accessed. The small sample size was acknowledged by the authors as a limitation that may reduce accuracy. Compared with newly diagnosed patients, persistent Graves' disease patients had lower TCR Shannon entropy and fewer highly expanded clones, which suggests clonal expansion. More public clonotypes were shared among persistent patients (over 2,500) than among newly diagnosed patients (more than 900). Sequencing and analysis were restricted to the TCR beta chain.

What this sample's time point label stands for: persistent/refractory GD, antithyroid drugs over 5 years with positive TRAb. For both TCR sequencing and RNA sequencing, RNA was extracted from PBMCs in TRIzol. The diagnosis of Graves' disease followed American Thyroid Association guidelines. Recruitment of patients was carried out at an endocrinology department in Xi'an, China. Each patient gave about 8.1 milliliters of peripheral blood, collected in an EDTA anticoagulant tube. PBMCs were isolated by Ficoll Paque Plus density gradient separation without further T cell sorting. An Agilent 2100 Bioanalyzer and agarose gel were used to check RNA quality, while a NanoDrop 2000 measured RNA concentration. Reading from cysteine to phenylalanine, the CDR3 counts 17 amino acids. Only CDR3 DNA remains: 51 bases, in frame from the first base. As encoded in the germline V gene, CDR1 is MDHEN while CDR2 is SYDVKM. V lost 4 bases and J lost 5 bases, and the count of bases not matched to a germline gene is 12.

The library came from multiplex PCR. The run used an Illumina HiSeq 4000. iRepertoire HTBI primers and Arm-PCR amplification of CDR3 regions were used to construct TCR beta libraries. Gel purification was performed on PCR products prior to sequencing. The study's processing was this. Across samples, around 58 TRBV and 15 or so TRBJ segments were identified and used for gene usage analysis of CDR3 amino acid clonotypes. Filtered high-quality paired reads were merged into contigs using COPE and FqMerger. BLAST was used to align contigs to the IMGT TRBV, TRBD and TRBJ reference genes, and CDR3 was defined following IMGT. Highly expanded clones were defined as clonotypes with a frequency above 0.1%. Repertoire diversity was measured by Shannon entropy, and V-J evenness by the Gini coefficient. A clonotype was considered public if more than one individual shared it. TCRdb reprocessing: public reads trimmed at Q25 with fastp, clones called with MiXCR, in-frame beta chains kept. Merged by CDR3 protein, the rows form single entries marked with the most common genes and DNA. The V and J calls here are based on TCRdb, not the publication. This sample has over 350,000 distinct CDR3 sequences in its table, and under 25% of those were observed once. Of the sample, less than 25% is held by the ten largest clones.

In this chain, TRBV28 is recombined with TRBJ2-3; 10 bases in the junction line up with TRBD2. The sequenced sample was peripheral blood mononuclear cells (PBMCs), obtained when the disease was refractory, from a patient treated with antithyroid drugs. This receptor was identified in a female donor with Graves disease. The DNA sequence is as follows: TGTGCCAGCAGTTCCCCCCGGGTAGCGGGAGGAAGAGATACGCAGTATTTT. This sequence encodes CASSSPRVAGGRDTQYF.